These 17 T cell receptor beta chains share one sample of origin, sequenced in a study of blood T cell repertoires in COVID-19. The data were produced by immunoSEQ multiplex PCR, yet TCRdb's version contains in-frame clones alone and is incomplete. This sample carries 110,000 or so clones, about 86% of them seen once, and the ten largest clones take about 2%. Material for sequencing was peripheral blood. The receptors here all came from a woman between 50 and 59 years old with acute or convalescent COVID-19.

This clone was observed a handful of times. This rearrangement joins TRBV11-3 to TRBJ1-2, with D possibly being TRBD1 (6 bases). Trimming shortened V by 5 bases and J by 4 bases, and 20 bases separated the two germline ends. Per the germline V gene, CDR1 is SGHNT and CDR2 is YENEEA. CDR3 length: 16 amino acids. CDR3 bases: TGTGCCAGCAGCCTTAACGTACAGGGATCCGCCTATGGCTACACCTTC. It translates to CASSLNVQGSAYGYTF.

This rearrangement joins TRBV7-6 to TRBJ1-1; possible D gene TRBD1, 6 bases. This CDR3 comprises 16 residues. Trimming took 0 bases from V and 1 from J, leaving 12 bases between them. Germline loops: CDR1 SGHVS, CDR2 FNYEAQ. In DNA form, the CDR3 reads TGTGCCAGCAGCTTAGCGTCAGGGGCGGGGAACACTGAAGCTTTCTTT. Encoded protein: CASSLASGAGNTEAFF. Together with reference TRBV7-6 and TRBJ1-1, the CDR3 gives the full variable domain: GAGVSQSPRYKVTKRGQDVALRCDPISGHVSLYWYRQALGQGPEFLTYFNYEAQQDKSGLPNDRFSAERPEGSISTLTIQRTEQRDSAMYRCASSLASGAGNTEAFFGQGTRLTVV.

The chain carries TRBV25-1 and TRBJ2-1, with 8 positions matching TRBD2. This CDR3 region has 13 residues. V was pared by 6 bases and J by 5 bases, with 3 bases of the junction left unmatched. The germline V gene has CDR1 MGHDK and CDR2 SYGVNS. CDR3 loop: CASRRAGDNEQFF. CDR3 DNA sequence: TGTGCCAGCAGAAGAGCGGGGGACAATGAGCAGTTCTTC.

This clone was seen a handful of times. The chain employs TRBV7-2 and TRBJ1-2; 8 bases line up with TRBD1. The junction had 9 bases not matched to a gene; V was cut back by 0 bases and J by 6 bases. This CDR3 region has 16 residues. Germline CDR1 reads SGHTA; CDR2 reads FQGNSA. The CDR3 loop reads CASSLALLTGVDGYTF. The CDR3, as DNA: TGTGCCAGCAGCTTAGCGCTTTTGACAGGGGTGGATGGCTACACCTTC.

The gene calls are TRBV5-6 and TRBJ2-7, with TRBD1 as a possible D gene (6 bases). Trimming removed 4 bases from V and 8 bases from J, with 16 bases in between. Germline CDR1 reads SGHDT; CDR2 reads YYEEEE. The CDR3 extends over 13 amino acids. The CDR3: CASSPWGPWKQYF. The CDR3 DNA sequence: TGTGCCAGCAGCCCATGGGGGCCCTGGAAGCAGTACTTC.

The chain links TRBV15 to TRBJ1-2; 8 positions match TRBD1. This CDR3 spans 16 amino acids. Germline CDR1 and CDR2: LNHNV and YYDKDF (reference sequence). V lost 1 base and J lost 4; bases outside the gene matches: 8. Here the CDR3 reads CATSRVTGEWSYGYTF. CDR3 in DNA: TGTGCCACCAGCAGAGTGACAGGGGAATGGAGCTATGGCTACACCTTC.

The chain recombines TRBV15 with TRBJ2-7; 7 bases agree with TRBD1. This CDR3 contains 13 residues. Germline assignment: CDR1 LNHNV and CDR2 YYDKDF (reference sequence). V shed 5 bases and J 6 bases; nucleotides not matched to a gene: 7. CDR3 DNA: TGTGCCACCAGCCCTCGGCCAGGGGGCGAGCAGTACTTC. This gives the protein CATSPRPGGEQYF.

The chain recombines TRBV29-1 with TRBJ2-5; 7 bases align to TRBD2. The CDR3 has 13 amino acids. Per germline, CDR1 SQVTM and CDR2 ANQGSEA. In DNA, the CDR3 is TGCAGTATACTGCGGGAGTCTTTCGAGACCCAGTACTTC. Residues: CSILRESFETQYF.

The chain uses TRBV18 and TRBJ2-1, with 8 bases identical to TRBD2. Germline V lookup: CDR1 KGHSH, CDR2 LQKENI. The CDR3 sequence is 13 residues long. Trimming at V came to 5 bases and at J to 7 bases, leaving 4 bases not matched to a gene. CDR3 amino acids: CASSDRLANEQFF. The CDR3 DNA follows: TGTGCCAGCTCAGATCGACTAGCGAATGAGCAGTTCTTC.

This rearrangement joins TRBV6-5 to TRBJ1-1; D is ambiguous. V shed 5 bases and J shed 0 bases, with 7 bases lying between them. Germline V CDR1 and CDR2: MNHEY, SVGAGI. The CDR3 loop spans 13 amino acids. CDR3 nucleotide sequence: TGTGCCAGCAGTAAACAGATGAACACTGAAGCTTTCTTT. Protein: CASSKQMNTEAFF.

CDR3 in DNA: TGCGCCAGCAGCCAACACGTAACAGATACCGGAAACACCATATATTTT. It yields the protein CASSQHVTDTGNTIYF. J is TRBJ1-3 and V is TRBV4-3; D not resolved. Trimming shortened V by 2 bases and J by 4 bases, and 15 bases separated the two germline ends. The CDR3 is 16 amino acids. Per germline, CDR1 LGHNA and CDR2 YSLEER.

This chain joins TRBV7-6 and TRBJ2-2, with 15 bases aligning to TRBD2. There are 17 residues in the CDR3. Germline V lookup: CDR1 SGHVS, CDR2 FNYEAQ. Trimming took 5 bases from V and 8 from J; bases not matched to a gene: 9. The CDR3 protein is CASSPRGLAGGSGELFF. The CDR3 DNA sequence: TGTGCCAGCAGCCCAAGGGGACTAGCGGGGGGTTCGGGGGAGCTGTTTTTT.

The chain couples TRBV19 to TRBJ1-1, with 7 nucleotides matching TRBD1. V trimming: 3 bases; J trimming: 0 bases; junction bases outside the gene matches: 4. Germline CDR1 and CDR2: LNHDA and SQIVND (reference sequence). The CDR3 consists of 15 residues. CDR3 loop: CASSILGGVNTEAFF. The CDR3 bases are TGTGCCAGTAGTATCCTAGGGGGCGTGAACACTGAAGCTTTCTTT.

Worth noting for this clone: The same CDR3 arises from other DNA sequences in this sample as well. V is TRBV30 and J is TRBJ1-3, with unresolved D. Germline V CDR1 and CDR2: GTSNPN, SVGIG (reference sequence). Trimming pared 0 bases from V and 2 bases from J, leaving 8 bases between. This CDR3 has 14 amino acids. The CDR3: CAWSVGGTGNTIYF. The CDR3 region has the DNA TGTGCCTGGAGTGTAGGAGGGACTGGAAACACCATATATTTT.

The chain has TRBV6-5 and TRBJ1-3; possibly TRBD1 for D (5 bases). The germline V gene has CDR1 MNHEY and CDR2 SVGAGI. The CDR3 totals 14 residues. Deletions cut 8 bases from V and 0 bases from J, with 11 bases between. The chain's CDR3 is CASGGGRSGNTIYF. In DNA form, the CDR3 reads TGTGCCAGCGGGGGAGGGCGCTCTGGAAACACCATATATTTT.

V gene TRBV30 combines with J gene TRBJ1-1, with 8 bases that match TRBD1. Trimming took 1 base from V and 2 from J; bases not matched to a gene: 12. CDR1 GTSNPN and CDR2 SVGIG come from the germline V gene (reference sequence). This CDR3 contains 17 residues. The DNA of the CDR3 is TGTGCCTGGAGTGGACAGGGGATGGGACGGAGAAACACTGAAGCTTTCTTT. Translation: CAWSGQGMGRRNTEAFF.

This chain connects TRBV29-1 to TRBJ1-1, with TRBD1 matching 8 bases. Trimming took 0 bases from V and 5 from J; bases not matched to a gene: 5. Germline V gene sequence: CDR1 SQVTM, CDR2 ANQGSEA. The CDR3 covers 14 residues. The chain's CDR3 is CSVEDQGARTEAFF. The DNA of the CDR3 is TGCAGCGTTGAAGACCAGGGGGCGCGGACTGAAGCTTTCTTT. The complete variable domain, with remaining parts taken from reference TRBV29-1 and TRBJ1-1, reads SAVISQKPSRDICQRGTSLTIQCQVDSQVTMMFWYRQQPGQSLTLIATANQGSEATYESGFVIDKFPISRPNLTFSTLTVSNMSPEDSSIYLCSVEDQGARTEAFFGQGTRLTVV.